This T cell receptor (beta chain) was obtained from a study of blood T cell repertoires in COVID-19. Study information: The samples span acute and convalescent COVID-19 from the United States, Italy and Spain. Nucleic acid was either cDNA or gDNA, and it came from T cells, B-cell-depleted T cells, or PBMCs.

Resolution of symptoms, clearance, or two negative PCRs was present in recovered Cohort 3 donors. Authors' analysis steps: Amplified reference gene primers provided the basis for estimating nucleated cell counts. Assay used: immunoSEQ multiplex PCR; TCRdb lists only in-frame clones, some missing. Clonal size and the V and J genes are those of that table, whereas D and trimming came from the DNA. The table has about 400,000 clones, roughly 89% seen once. CDR1 and CDR2 (germline): MNHNY, SVGAGI (reference sequence). The V and J ends lost 5 bases and 9 bases, in that order; junction bases with no gene match: 13. The CDR3 contains 17 residues.

This receptor was taken from a woman aged 30 to 39 who had recovered from COVID-19. The sample taken for sequencing was PBMCs or T cells enriched from blood (not recorded which). The J gene is TRBJ2-1, the V gene TRBV6-6, with TRBD2 matching 13 bases. Here the CDR3 reads CASSPQGLAGAKVEQFF. The CDR3 bases are TGTGCCAGCAGTCCACAAGGACTAGCGGGAGCTAAGGTTGAGCAGTTCTTC.